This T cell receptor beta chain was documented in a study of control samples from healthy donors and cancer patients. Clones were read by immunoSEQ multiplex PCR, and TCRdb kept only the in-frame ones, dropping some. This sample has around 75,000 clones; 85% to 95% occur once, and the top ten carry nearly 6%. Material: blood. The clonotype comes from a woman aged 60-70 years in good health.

The chain's CDR3 is CASSPQGGRNQPQHF. DNA of the CDR3: TGTGCCAGCAGCCCCCAGGGAGGGCGCAATCAGCCCCAGCATTTT. The gene calls are TRBV6-2 or TRBV6-3 and TRBJ1-5, with D possibly matching TRBD1 (5 bases). Per the germline V gene, CDR1 is MNHEY and CDR2 is SVGEGT. This CDR3 has 15 residues. Trimming took 6 bases from V and 2 from J, leaving 14 bases between them.